This T cell receptor (beta chain) was profiled in a study of blood T cell repertoires in COVID-19. About the study: Acute and convalescent COVID-19 specimens originated in the United States, Italy and Spain. T cells, B-cell-depleted T cells, or PBMCs supplied cDNA or gDNA.

In the authors' workflow: Reference gene primer amplification in the assay estimated nucleated cell counts. The assay was immunoSEQ multiplex PCR, and TCRdb's table has in-frame clones only and misses some. The V and J calls and clone size are taken from that table; D and trimming were inferred from the DNA. In the table there are about 110,000 clones, 88% of which are singletons. V lost 1 base, J lost 2 bases, and 2 bases stayed unmatched. Looked up from germline, CDR1 is SGDLS and CDR2 is YYNGEE. This CDR3 is built from 14 residues. The specimen was peripheral blood. The rearrangement uses TRBV9 and TRBJ2-7, with TRBD2 identical over 8 bases. The source is a woman aged 50 to 65 with acute or convalescent COVID-19. CDR3 protein: CASSVTSGTYEQYF. The CDR3 DNA reads as TGTGCCAGCAGCGTAACTAGCGGTACCTACGAGCAGTACTTC.